The 16 T cell receptor beta chains given below trace back to one sample, sequenced in a study of regulatory T cells in long-lasting Graves disease. Arm-PCR of CDR3 regions and iRepertoire HTBI primers were used to build TCR beta libraries. One entry per CDR3 protein results from TCRdb running MiXCR on the multiplex PCR reads. This table holds under 700,000 distinct CDR3 sequences, about 16% found once. Stated time point: newly diagnosed GD, antithyroid drugs for less than 3 months. Making the TCR library involved RNA that had been extracted from PBMCs. These same data were also listed under a study on T cells in Graves' hyperthyroidism and ophthalmopathy.

The sequences come from peripheral blood mononuclear cells (PBMCs), collected at new diagnosis, from a patient treated with antithyroid drugs. The receptor source for this set is a woman aged 35-65 years with Graves disease.

This clonotype was recorded a few times. A read error may explain this, as a much larger clone is one base away. The chain is built from TRBV12-3 or TRBV12-4 and TRBJ1-1; 7 nucleotides agree with TRBD1. This CDR3 region has 14 residues. Trimming removed 7 bases from V and 3 bases from J; junction bases left unmatched: 8. CDR3 protein: CASKAGTEHTEAFF. In DNA, the CDR3 is TGTGCCAGCAAAGCCGGGACAGAGCACACTGAAGCTTTCTTT.

This clonotype was seen many times. J is TRBJ1-5 and V is TRBV6-1; D call uncertain. In germline, CDR1 is MNHNS, CDR2 SASEGT. This CDR3 has 14 residues. The ends were cut back, 8 bases at V and 6 bases at J, with 17 bases in the middle. CDR3 DNA sequence: TGTGCCAGCTCGGACCCACTCTGGATTCAGCCCCAGCATTTT. Amino acid sequence: CASSDPLWIQPQHF.

This clonotype was detected ten times or more. The chain has TRBV29-1 and TRBJ2-7; possibly TRBD1 for D (6 bases). V was pared by 0 bases and J by 1 base, with 13 bases between. CDR3 length: 15 amino acids. Per the germline V gene, CDR1 is SQVTM and CDR2 is ANQGSEA. The CDR3 sequence is CSVEDGSTGSYEQYF. CDR3 in DNA: TGCAGCGTTGAAGATGGGTCGACAGGTTCCTACGAGCAGTACTTC.

This clonotype turned up a few times. The rearrangement joins TRBV12-3 or TRBV12-4 to TRBJ1-1; D ambiguous. There are 13 residues in the CDR3. V lost 6 bases and J lost 11, with 19 bases in between. The CDR3 region is CASSLDGSLRAFF. For the CDR3, the DNA is TGTGCCAGCAGCCTGGACGGCAGTCTACGGGCTTTCTTT.

Comments on this clonotype: This clone may be a read error of a much larger clone one base away. This chain joins TRBV9 and TRBJ2-7, with 7 bases aligning to TRBD2. Per germline, CDR1 SGDLS and CDR2 YYNGEE. CDR3 size: 15 residues. The CDR3 here is CASSVEGGGSYDQYF. The DNA for the CDR3 is TGTGCCAGCAGCGTAGAAGGCGGGGGAAGCTACGATCAGTACTTC.

This clonotype was observed a single time. This chain connects TRBV25-1 to TRBJ2-3, with 10 bases lining up with TRBD2. V lost 3 bases and J lost 0; bases outside the gene matches: 3. Germline-derived CDR1 and CDR2 are MGHDK and SYGVNS. The CDR3 is made up of 16 amino acids. The DNA for the CDR3 is TGTGCCAGCAGTGAGCTAGCGGGAGATAGCACAGATACGCAGTATTTT. It specifies CASSELAGDSTDTQYF. Full variable domain (missing parts from reference TRBV25-1 and TRBJ2-3): EADIYQTPRYLVIGTGKKITLECSQTMGHDKMYWYQQDPGMELHLIHYSYGVNSTEKGDLSSESTVSRIRTEHFPLTLESARPSHTSQYLCASSELAGDSTDTQYFGPGTRLTVL.

The CDR3: CASKIGFTGELFF. The CDR3 DNA reads TGTGCCAGTAAGATTGGCTTCACCGGGGAGCTGTTTTTT. V and J are TRBV19 and TRBJ2-2; no definite D call. The CDR3 is 13 amino acids. V was shortened by 7 bases and J by 4 bases, with 10 bases between the two germline ends. CDR1 LNHDA and CDR2 SQIVND come from the germline V gene (reference sequence).

This clonotype was counted at least ten times. The rearrangement uses TRBV12-3 or TRBV12-4 and TRBJ2-2, with TRBD1 matching over 9 bases. V lost 6 bases to trimming and J lost 5 bases; unmatched junction nucleotides: 7. The CDR3 runs 15 residues. The CDR3 is CASSYTGGATGELFF. For the CDR3, the DNA is TGTGCCAGCAGCTATACAGGGGGCGCGACCGGGGAGCTGTTTTTT.

Comments on this clonotype: A much bigger clone sits one base away, suggesting this may be a read error. The genes are TRBV12-3 or TRBV12-4 and TRBJ1-5, with TRBD1 matching 11 bases. This CDR3 has 18 residues. Germline trimming cut 5 bases from V and 8 bases from J; bases unmatched to any gene: 17. CDR3 coding DNA: TGTGCCAGCAGTGAATCGAGTGGGACAGGGGGGTGGGGTGAGCCCCAGCATTTT. Its translation: CASSESSGTGGWGEPQHF.

Ten or more counts support this clonotype. The gene calls are TRBV12-3 or TRBV12-4 and TRBJ1-5; a weak D match, TRBD1 (5 bases). Between the trimmed V and J ends, which lost 6 bases and 1 base, there was a span of 16 bases. The CDR3 length is 16 residues. CDR3 protein: CASSRQEEGSNQPQHF. CDR3 coding DNA: TGTGCCAGCAGCCGCCAAGAAGAGGGGAGCAATCAGCCCCAGCATTTT.

This clonotype was seen at least ten times. The V gene is TRBV20-1, the J gene TRBJ2-5, with 9 bases matching TRBD1. Germline V gene data show CDR1 as DFQATT and CDR2 as SNEGSKA (reference sequence). This CDR3 region has 13 residues. The V and J ends lost 6 bases and 1 base, in that order; junction bases with no gene match: 3. The CDR3 DNA is TGCAGTGCCAAGGGACAGGGCCAAGAGACCCAGTACTTC. Its translation is CSAKGQGQETQYF.

The table lists this clonotype with a few counts. J is TRBJ1-2 and V is TRBV29-1, with D possibly being TRBD1 (5 bases). Germline CDR1 SQVTM, CDR2 ANQGSEA. The germline V and J ends were trimmed by 4 bases and 10 bases, with 13 bases remaining between them. There are 11 residues in the CDR3. CDR3 in DNA: TGCAGCGTTGCTGAGGGGCAGGCCTACACCTTC. Its translation: CSVAEGQAYTF.

This clonotype was detected only a few times. This sequence joins TRBV30 and TRBJ2-1; D possibly corresponds to TRBD2 (7 bases). Germline-derived CDR1 and CDR2 are GTSNPN and SVGIG (reference sequence). The CDR3 loop spans 21 amino acids. The V gene lost 0 bases and the J gene lost 1 base, with 28 bases spanning the gap. CDR3 sequence reads: CAWSVLGILLRGGRSYNEQFF. CDR3 bases: TGTGCCTGGAGTGTATTAGGGATACTATTGCGCGGGGGCCGGTCCTACAATGAGCAGTTCTTC.

The V gene is TRBV19, the J gene TRBJ2-2; TRBD1 matches 10 bases. The CDR3 spans 16 residues. After removal of 6 bases from V and 4 bases from J, the junction contained 8 bases not matched to a gene. Germline assignment: CDR1 LNHDA and CDR2 SQIVND (reference sequence). The CDR3, as DNA: TGTGCCAGTAGGAAAGACAGGGGGCCCGGCACCGGGGAGCTGTTTTTT. This gives the protein CASRKDRGPGTGELFF.

This clonotype was counted only a few times. The V gene is TRBV7-3, the J gene TRBJ2-5; D may correspond to TRBD1 or TRBD2 (5 bases each). The CDR3 is 15 residues long. The germline V gene has CDR1 SGHTA and CDR2 FQGTGA. The V and J ends lost 4 bases and 2 bases respectively, with 14 bases between them. The CDR3 spells CASSYTGTLQETQYF. DNA of the CDR3: TGTGCCAGCAGCTACACCGGGACCCTACAAGAGACCCAGTACTTC.

There are many counts of this clonotype. The V and J genes are TRBV9 and TRBJ1-2; 8 bases align to TRBD1. The CDR3 runs to 14 residues. The V gene's germline CDR1 is SGDLS and CDR2 YYNGEE. Trimming cost V 4 bases and J 2 bases; bases outside gene matches: 4. The CDR3 DNA reads TGTGCCAGCAGCCCGAACAGGGGGAACTATGGCTACACCTTC. Protein: CASSPNRGNYGYTF.